This T cell receptor beta chain was profiled in a study of shared clonotypes between healthy human individuals. Sequencing used immunoSEQ multiplex PCR; TCRdb keeps in-frame clones, though not all of them. Here the sample spans 2 million to 3 million clones, roughly 93% being singletons. Study-wide results and caveats: A few donors showed sharing of 4.5% to 6% of naive CD4 clonotypes. It was expected that sequencing depth would affect clonotype sharing among donors.

Germline values: CDR1 MDHEN, CDR2 SYDVKM. Trimming took 4 bases from V and 0 from J; bases not matched to a gene: 6. This CDR3 spans 15 amino acids. Points on this clone: Its antigen is as yet unknown.

From CD4+ cells came CD45RA+ naive and CD45RA-negative memory subsets. The receptor was derived from a man younger than 30 in good health. Some clones in this sample may be carry-over from other donors' samples. The chain recombines TRBV28 with TRBJ2-7, with 7 positions matching TRBD1. The sample consisted of naive CD4+ T cells from PBMCs. Noted subset: CD45RA+ positively selected. The DNA for the CDR3 is TGTGCCAGCAGTTCAACCGGGACAGCCTCCTACGAGCAGTACTTC. This gives the protein CASSSTGTASYEQYF.